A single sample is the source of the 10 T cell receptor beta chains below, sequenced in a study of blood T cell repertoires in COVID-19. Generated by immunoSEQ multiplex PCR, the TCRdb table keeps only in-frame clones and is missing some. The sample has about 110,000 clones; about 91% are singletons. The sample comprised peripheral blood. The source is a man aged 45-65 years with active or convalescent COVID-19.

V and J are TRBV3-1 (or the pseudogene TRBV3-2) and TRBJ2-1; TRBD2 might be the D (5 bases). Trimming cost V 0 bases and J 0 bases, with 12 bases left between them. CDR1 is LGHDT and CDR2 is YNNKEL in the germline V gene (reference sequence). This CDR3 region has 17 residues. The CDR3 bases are TGTGCCAGCAGCCAAGATATTGGAGCGGTCTCCTACAATGAGCAGTTCTTC. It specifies CASSQDIGAVSYNEQFF.

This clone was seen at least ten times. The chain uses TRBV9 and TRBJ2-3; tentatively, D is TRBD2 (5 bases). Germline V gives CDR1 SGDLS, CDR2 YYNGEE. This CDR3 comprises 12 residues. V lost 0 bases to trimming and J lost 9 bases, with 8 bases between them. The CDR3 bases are TGTGCCAGCAGCGTAGTAGAGGGCACGCAGTATTTT. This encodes CASSVVEGTQYF.

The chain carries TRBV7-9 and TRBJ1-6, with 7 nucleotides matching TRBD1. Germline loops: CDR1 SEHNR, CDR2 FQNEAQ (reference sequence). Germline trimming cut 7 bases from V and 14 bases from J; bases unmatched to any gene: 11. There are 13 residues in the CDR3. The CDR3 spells CASTEQGPMALHF. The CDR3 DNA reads TGTGCCAGCACCGAACAGGGGCCCATGGCCCTCCACTTT.

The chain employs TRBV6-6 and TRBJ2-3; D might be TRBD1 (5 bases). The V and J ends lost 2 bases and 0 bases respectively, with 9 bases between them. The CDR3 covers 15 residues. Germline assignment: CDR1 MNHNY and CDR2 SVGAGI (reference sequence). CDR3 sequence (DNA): TGTGCCAGCAGTTACGGACATTCGAGCACAGATACGCAGTATTTT. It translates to CASSYGHSSTDTQYF.

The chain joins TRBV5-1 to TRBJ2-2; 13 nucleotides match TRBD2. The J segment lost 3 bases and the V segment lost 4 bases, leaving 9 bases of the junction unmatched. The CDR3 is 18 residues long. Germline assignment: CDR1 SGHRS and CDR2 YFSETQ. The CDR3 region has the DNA TGCGCCAGCAGCCTTAGGACTAGCGGGAGCGTGTACACCGGGGAGCTGTTTTTT. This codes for CASSLRTSGSVYTGELFF. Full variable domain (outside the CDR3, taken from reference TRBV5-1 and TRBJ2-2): KAGVTQTPRYLIKTRGQQVTLSCSPISGHRSVSWYQQTPGQGLQFLFEYFSETQRNKGNFPGRFSGRQFSNSRSEMNVSTLELGDSALYLCASSLRTSGSVYTGELFFGEGSRLTVL.

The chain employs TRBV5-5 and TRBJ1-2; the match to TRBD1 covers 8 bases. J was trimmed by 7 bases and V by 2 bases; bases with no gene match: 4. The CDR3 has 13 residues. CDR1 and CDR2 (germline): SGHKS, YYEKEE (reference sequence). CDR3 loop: CASSLDRGIGYTF. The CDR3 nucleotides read TGTGCCAGCAGCTTAGACAGGGGTATTGGCTACACCTTC.

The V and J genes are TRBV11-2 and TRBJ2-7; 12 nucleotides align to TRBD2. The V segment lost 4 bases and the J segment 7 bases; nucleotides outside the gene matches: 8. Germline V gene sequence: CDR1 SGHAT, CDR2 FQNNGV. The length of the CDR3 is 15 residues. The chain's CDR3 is CASSSRLAGVREQYF. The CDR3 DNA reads TGTGCCAGCAGCTCACGACTAGCGGGAGTTCGAGAGCAGTACTTC.

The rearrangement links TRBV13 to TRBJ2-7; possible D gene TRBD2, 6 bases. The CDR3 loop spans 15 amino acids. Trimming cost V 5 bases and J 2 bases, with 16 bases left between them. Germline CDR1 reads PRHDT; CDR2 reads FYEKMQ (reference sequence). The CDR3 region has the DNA TGTGCCAGCAGCGTTACCGGGACTGGCCCCTACGAGCAGTACTTC. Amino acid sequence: CASSVTGTGPYEQYF. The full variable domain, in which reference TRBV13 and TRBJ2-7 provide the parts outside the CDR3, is AAGVIQSPRHLIKEKRETATLKCYPIPRHDTVYWYQQGPGQDPQFLISFYEKMQSDKGSIPDRFSAQQFSDYHSELNMSSLELGDSALYFCASSVTGTGPYEQYFGPGTRLTVT.

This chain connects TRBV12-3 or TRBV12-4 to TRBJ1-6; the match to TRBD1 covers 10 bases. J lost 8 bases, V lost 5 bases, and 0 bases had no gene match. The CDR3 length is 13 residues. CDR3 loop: CASSGTGDSPLHF. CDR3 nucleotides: TGTGCCAGCAGTGGGACAGGGGATTCACCCCTCCACTTT.

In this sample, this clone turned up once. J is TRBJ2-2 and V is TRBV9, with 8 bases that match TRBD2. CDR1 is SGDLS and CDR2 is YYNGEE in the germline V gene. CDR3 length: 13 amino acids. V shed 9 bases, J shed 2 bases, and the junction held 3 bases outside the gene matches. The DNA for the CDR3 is TGTGCCACCACTAGCGGAAACACCGGGGAGCTGTTTTTT. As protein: CATTSGNTGELFF.